The source of this TCR beta chain is a study of blood T cell repertoires in COVID-19 (dated by TCRdb to about 2020). General notes on the study: The collaborator samples originated in the United States, Italy and Spain and spanned the acute and convalescent phases of COVID-19. The material from the prospective study consisted of cDNA or gDNA derived from T cells, B-cell-depleted T cells, or PBMCs. Deeply sampled blood TCRbeta repertoires from subjects exposed to, actively infected with, or recovered from COVID-19 were included in the dataset. The repertoires were released in a freely available public database meant as a resource for research on the immune response to SARS-CoV-2. The samples were drawn from the first 160 participants of the ongoing ImmuneRACE study and from 950 to 1,500 subjects provided by 6 global collaborators. Sample metadata almost always included a de-identified subject ID, COVID-19 status, age in years and sex. Where HLA class I and class II types were available, the types were taken from metadata supplied by the sample provider, not from assay-based typing. General study outcomes and caveats: The amount of clinical and demographic metadata varied by source and participant and was provided uncurated.

TCRbeta CDR3 regions were amplified from genomic DNA using the immunoSEQ Assay, a bias-controlled multiplex PCR. The authors' pipeline ran thus. The number of nucleated cells in each sample was estimated from the amplification of reference gene primers within the assay. To quantify the absolute abundance of each unique TCRbeta CDR3 rearrangement, sequence reads were collapsed and filtered. For each sample, productive Simpson clonality was calculated by taking the square root of Simpson's diversity index across productive rearrangements. The clones in this table, taken by TCRdb from immuneACCESS, are in-frame only. Not every clone is retained; where verified, under half of the shortfall comes from an unresolved V gene, and the cause of the rest is unknown. The V and J calls and clone size were taken over from that table, and D and trimming were inferred from the DNA. Counted in this sample were about 170,000 clones; approximately 82% of them appeared once. The ten biggest clones cover 22% of the sample.

As concerns this clone: No antigen is known for it. One base away there is no much larger clone; base qualities are not given.

The CDR3, cysteine through phenylalanine, is 14 amino acids long. The retained sequence is limited to the CDR3, 42 bases, with the frame set at the first base. Clipping removes 0 bases from V and 5 bases from J, with 3 as the unmatched junction base count. The germline V gene (reference sequence) gives CDR1 as SGHKS and CDR2 as YYEKEE. Collaborating institutions collected whole blood in K2EDTA tubes following their own protocols. Collaborator samples were shipped for TCRbeta analysis as frozen whole blood, isolated PBMCs, or DNA extracted from either sample type. The sequence was collected from a woman of 80 years or more with acute or convalescent COVID-19. Sequenced: peripheral blood. The receptor chain draws on TRBV5-5 and TRBJ1-1; TRBD1 agrees with 8 junctional bases. The nucleotide sequence reads as follows: TGTGCCAGCAGCTTGGACAGGGGGAGGACTGAAGCTTTCTTT. This yields the protein CASSLDRGRTEAFF.